This T cell receptor beta chain emerged from a study of blood T cell repertoires in COVID-19. At the level of the study: Acute and convalescent COVID-19 samples came from the United States, Italy and Spain. Nucleic acid was either cDNA or gDNA, and it came from T cells, B-cell-depleted T cells, or PBMCs.

Trimming removed 9 bases at V and 1 base at J, with 13 bases between. The germline V gene has CDR1 SNHLY and CDR2 FYNNEI. This CDR3 has 14 amino acids. Original data processing: Nucleated cell number was recorded as an estimate derived from reference gene primer amplification. Generated by immunoSEQ multiplex PCR, the TCRdb table keeps only in-frame clones and is missing some. V and J calls and clone size are copied from that table; D and trimming were computed from the DNA. Seen here are approximately 210,000 clones, 75% to 90% observed once, and the top ten hold 4% to 5.5%. The source is a middle-aged woman with acute or convalescent COVID-19. The chain links TRBV2 to TRBJ1-5, with D possibly matching TRBD1 (6 bases). What was sequenced was peripheral blood. This CDR3 is CASTQGLSNQPQHF. CDR3 in DNA: TGTGCCAGTACCCAGGGGTTGAGCAATCAGCCCCAGCATTTT.